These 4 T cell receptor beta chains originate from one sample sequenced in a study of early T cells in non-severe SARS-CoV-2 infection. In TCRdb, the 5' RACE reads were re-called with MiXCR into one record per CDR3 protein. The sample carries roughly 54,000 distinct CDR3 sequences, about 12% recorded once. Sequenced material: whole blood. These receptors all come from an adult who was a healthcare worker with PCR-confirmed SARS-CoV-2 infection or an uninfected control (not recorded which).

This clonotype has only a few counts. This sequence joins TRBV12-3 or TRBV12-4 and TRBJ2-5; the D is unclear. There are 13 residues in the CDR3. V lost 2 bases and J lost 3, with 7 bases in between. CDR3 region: CASSLPRKETQYF. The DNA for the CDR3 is TGTGCCAGCAGTTTACCTAGGAAAGAGACCCAGTACTTC.

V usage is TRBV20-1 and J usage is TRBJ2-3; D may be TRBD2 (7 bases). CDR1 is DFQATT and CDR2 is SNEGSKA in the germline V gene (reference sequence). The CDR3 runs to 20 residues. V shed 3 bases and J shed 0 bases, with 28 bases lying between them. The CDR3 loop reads CSASRSNRGAPTTSTDTQYF. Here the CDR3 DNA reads TGCAGTGCTAGCCGAAGCAATCGGGGGGCCCCAACAACTAGCACAGATACGCAGTATTTT.

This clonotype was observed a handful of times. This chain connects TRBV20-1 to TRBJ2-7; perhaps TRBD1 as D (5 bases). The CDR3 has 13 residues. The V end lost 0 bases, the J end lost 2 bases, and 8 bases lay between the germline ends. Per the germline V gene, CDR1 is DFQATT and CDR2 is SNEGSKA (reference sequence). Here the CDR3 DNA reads TGCAGTGCTAGAGATTCAGGGACCTACGAGCAGTACTTC. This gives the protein CSARDSGTYEQYF.

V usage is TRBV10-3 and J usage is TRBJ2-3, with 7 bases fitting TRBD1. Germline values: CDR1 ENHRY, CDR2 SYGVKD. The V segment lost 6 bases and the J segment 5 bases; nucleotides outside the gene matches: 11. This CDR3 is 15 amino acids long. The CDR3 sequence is CAISRDSGQGDTQYF. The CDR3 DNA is TGTGCCATCAGCCGGGACAGTGGACAAGGAGATACGCAGTATTTT.